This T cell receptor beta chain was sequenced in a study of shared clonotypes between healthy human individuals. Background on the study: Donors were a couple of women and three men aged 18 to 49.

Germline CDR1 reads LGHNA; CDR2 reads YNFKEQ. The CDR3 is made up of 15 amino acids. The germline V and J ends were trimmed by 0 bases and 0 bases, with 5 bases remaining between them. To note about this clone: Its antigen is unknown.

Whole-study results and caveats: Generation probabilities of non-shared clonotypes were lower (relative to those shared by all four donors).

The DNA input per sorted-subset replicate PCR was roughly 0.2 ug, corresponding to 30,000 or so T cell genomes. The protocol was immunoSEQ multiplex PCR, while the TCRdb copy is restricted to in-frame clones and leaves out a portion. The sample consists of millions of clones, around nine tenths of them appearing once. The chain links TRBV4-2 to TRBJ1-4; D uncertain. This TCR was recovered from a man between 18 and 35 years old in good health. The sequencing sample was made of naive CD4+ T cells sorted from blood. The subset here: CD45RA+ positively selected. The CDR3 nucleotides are TGTGCCAGCAGCCAAGAACGGGCAACTAATGAAAAACTGTTTTTT. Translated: CASSQERATNEKLFF.